One T cell receptor beta chain is described in this entry. The data belong to a study of blood T cell repertoires in COVID-19. V was shortened by 5 bases and J by 6 bases, with 10 bases between the two germline ends. The CDR3 runs 12 residues. The germline CDR1 and CDR2 sequences are MNHEY and SVGAGI. The protocol was immunoSEQ multiplex PCR, while the TCRdb copy is restricted to in-frame clones and leaves out a portion. The sample holds 200,000 to 250,000 clones; 80% to 85% are singletons and the top ten take about a sixth. The source of this sequence is a woman of 80 years or more with active or convalescent COVID-19. Input material: peripheral blood. The V and J genes are TRBV6-5 and TRBJ1-2; maybe TRBD1 (6 bases). CDR3 sequence (DNA): TGTGCCAGCAGTAGGCAGGGGAATGGCTACACCTTC. Protein product: CASSRQGNGYTF.